This TCR beta chain is drawn from a study of T cells in Graves' hyperthyroidism and ophthalmopathy. This CDR3 has 13 residues. Trimming took off 4 bases at V and 7 bases at J, with 10 bases between the two ends. Germline V gene lookup returns CDR1 SNHLY and CDR2 FYNNEI. This clonotype showed up many times. Amplification targeted TCR beta CDR3 regions from RNA transcripts. The TCR CDR3 first-round RT-PCR relied on the HTBI primer set. TCRdb analysed the multiplex PCR reads with MiXCR anew, one entry per CDR3 protein. In the table there are under 250,000 distinct CDR3 sequences, approximately 16% of which are singletons.

This receptor was identified in a woman aged 50 to 60 with Graves' hyperthyroidism. This chain links TRBV2 with TRBJ1-4, with D perhaps matching TRBD1 (5 bases). Material for sequencing was blood. The CDR3 is CASSVTGGEKLFF. DNA of the CDR3: TGTGCCAGCAGTGTCACAGGTGGTGAAAAACTGTTTTTT.